These 9 T cell receptor beta chains came from one sample sequenced in a study of cytomegalovirus exposure and HLA in healthy donors. Use of 60 Vbeta and 13 Jbeta primers characterized the PCR. The method was immunoSEQ multiplex PCR; TCRdb's version includes in-frame clones alone and lacks a portion of them. This table holds around 190,000 clones, over 75% found once. The source material was PBMCs. The receptor set was obtained from a woman under 40 in good health and CMV-seronegative.

The chain carries TRBV11-2 and TRBJ2-7; possibly TRBD1 for D (5 bases). The CDR3 runs 13 residues. Trimming removed 5 bases at V and 1 base at J, with 9 bases between. CDR1 and CDR2 (germline): SGHAT, FQNNGV. CDR3 nucleotide sequence: TGTGCCAGCAGCGCCACAGGTTCCTACGAGCAGTACTTC. Amino acid sequence: CASSATGSYEQYF.

V and J are TRBV6-1 and TRBJ1-5; D perhaps matches TRBD1 (5 bases). Germline values: CDR1 MNHNS, CDR2 SASEGT. The CDR3 totals 14 residues. Trimming shortened V by 4 bases and J by 3 bases, and 10 bases separated the two germline ends. The CDR3, as DNA: TGTGCCAGCAGTGTCTGGGGGGACAATCAGCCCCAGCATTTT. Amino acids: CASSVWGDNQPQHF.

The chain has TRBV5-1 and TRBJ2-3; D is ambiguous. Germline V CDR1 and CDR2: SGHRS, YFSETQ. V shed 2 bases and J shed 0 bases, with 10 bases lying between them. This CDR3 has 15 residues. CDR3 in amino acids: CASSFGPFSTDTQYF. The CDR3 DNA reads TGCGCCAGCAGCTTCGGTCCGTTTAGCACAGATACGCAGTATTTT.

In its sample, this clone was seen a few times. V gene TRBV30 combines with J gene TRBJ2-2, with 7 bases fitting TRBD2. In germline, CDR1 is GTSNPN, CDR2 SVGIG (reference sequence). Trimming cost V 3 bases and J 1 base; bases outside gene matches: 2. CDR3 length: 14 amino acids. This CDR3 reads CAWRREGNTGELFF. CDR3 DNA: TGTGCCTGGAGGAGGGAGGGGAACACCGGGGAGCTGTTTTTT.

The chain links TRBV6-6 to TRBJ1-4, with D perhaps TRBD1 (6 bases). Germline loops: CDR1 MNHNY, CDR2 SVGAGI (reference sequence). The V end lost 6 bases, the J end lost 4 bases, and 15 bases lay between the germline ends. This CDR3 has 15 residues. The CDR3 loop reads CASSHRTEINEKLFF. The CDR3 DNA is TGTGCCAGCAGCCACAGGACAGAAATTAATGAAAAACTGTTTTTT.

In its sample, this clone was seen a few times. This sequence joins TRBV28 and TRBJ1-4, with 9 bases that match TRBD1. Germline values: CDR1 MDHEN, CDR2 SYDVKM. J was trimmed by 8 bases and V by 6 bases; bases with no gene match: 7. The CDR3 sequence is 14 residues long. DNA of the CDR3: TGTGCCAGCAGGTTACAGGGGGCTCAGGAAAAACTGTTTTTT. This translates into CASRLQGAQEKLFF. Based on the CDR3 plus reference TRBV28 and TRBJ1-4, the full variable domain is DVKVTQSSRYLVKRTGEKVFLECVQDMDHENMFWYRQDPGLGLRLIYFSYDVKMKEKGDIPEGYSVSREKKERFSLILESASTNQTSMYLCASRLQGAQEKLFFGSGTQLSVL.

V and J are TRBV27 and TRBJ2-7; TRBD2 matches 12 bases. The V gene end was trimmed by 2 bases and the J gene end by 6 bases; junction bases not matched to a gene: 8. CDR1 and CDR2 from the germline V gene are MNHEY and SMNVEV (reference sequence). The CDR3 is made up of 16 amino acids. CDR3 nucleotide sequence: TGTGCCAGCAGTTTAATCCTAGCGGGAGGGCCTATCGAGCAGTACTTC. Its protein product is CASSLILAGGPIEQYF.

This rearrangement joins TRBV7-9 to TRBJ2-1; no firm D call. The CDR3 runs 15 residues. The germline V and J ends were trimmed by 3 bases and 3 bases, with 12 bases remaining between them. Germline CDR1 and CDR2: SEHNR and FQNEAQ (reference sequence). The CDR3 sequence: CASSFDFTFYNEQFF. CDR3 DNA sequence: TGTGCCAGCAGCTTCGACTTCACCTTCTACAATGAGCAGTTCTTC.

The chain joins TRBV30 to TRBJ1-2; 8 bases fit TRBD1. After removal of 2 bases from V and 6 bases from J, the junction contained 8 bases not matched to a gene. The germline CDR1 and CDR2 sequences are GTSNPN and SVGIG (reference sequence). CDR3 length: 14 residues. CDR3 bases: TGTGCCTGGAGTCGGACAGGGAATTTTCATGGCTACACCTTC. Its protein product is CAWSRTGNFHGYTF.